These 11 T cell receptor beta chains share one sample of origin, sequenced in a study of blood T cell repertoires in COVID-19. Profiled with immunoSEQ multiplex PCR; TCRdb holds only in-frame clones, not every one. Among tens of thousands of clones, less than 90% were seen once, and the ten largest hold roughly 18%. Input material: peripheral blood. The receptors derive from a woman aged 80 or over with acute or convalescent COVID-19.

The J gene is TRBJ2-5, the V gene TRBV7-3; 13 bases are a match to TRBD2. The CDR3 consists of 16 residues. Germline loops: CDR1 SGHTA, CDR2 FQGTGA. Germline trimming cut 5 bases from V and 5 bases from J; bases unmatched to any gene: 8. CDR3 nucleotide sequence: TGTGCCAGCAGCCCAAGGACTAGCGGGAGCGGGGAGACCCAGTACTTC. As protein: CASSPRTSGSGETQYF.

This clone has more than one count but fewer than ten. CDR3 protein: CASSSRVGYEQYF. The CDR3 region has the DNA TGTGCCAGCAGCTCGAGGGTAGGGTACGAGCAGTACTTC. This rearrangement joins TRBV21-1 to TRBJ2-7; the DNA was not used to check the table's D call, TRBD2. TRBV21-1 is an annotated pseudogene. This CDR3 region has 13 residues.

The chain uses TRBV6-1 and TRBJ2-2; TRBD2 agrees at 7 bases. Germline V CDR1 and CDR2: MNHNS, SASEGT. The V and J ends lost 1 base and 6 bases, in that order; junction bases with no gene match: 5. The CDR3 length is 15 residues. The CDR3 region is CASSEGLAFSGELFF. The CDR3 DNA is TGTGCCAGCAGTGAAGGACTAGCTTTTTCCGGGGAGCTGTTTTTT.

The chain joins TRBV3-1 (or the pseudogene TRBV3-2) to TRBJ1-2, with D possibly being TRBD1 (5 bases). The germline V and J ends were trimmed by 0 bases and 6 bases, with 14 bases remaining between them. Germline V gene data show CDR1 as LGHDT and CDR2 as YNNKEL (reference sequence). The CDR3 runs 15 residues. CDR3 amino acids: CASSQDNRNFDGYTF. DNA of the CDR3: TGTGCCAGCAGCCAAGATAACAGGAATTTTGATGGCTACACCTTC.

V is TRBV5-4 and J is TRBJ2-1; 10 nucleotides align to TRBD2. Germline lookup yields CDR1 SGHNT and CDR2 YYREEE (reference sequence). The V and J ends lost 2 bases and 6 bases, in that order; junction bases with no gene match: 5. The CDR3 length is 15 residues. The CDR3 nucleotides read TGTGCCAGCAGCTTACCGGGACTAGCGATCAATGAGCAGTTCTTC. Residues: CASSLPGLAINEQFF.

This clone showed up just once. This rearrangement joins TRBV5-5 to TRBJ2-1; a possible D gene is TRBD2 (6 bases). Germline assignment: CDR1 SGHKS and CDR2 YYEKEE (reference sequence). V gave up 4 bases and J gave up 0 bases, with 11 bases separating them. This CDR3 region has 15 residues. Here the CDR3 reads CASSLTSYSYNEQFF. CDR3 nucleotides: TGTGCCAGCAGCCTAACTAGCTACTCCTACAATGAGCAGTTCTTC.

The chain joins TRBV5-4 to TRBJ2-3, with TRBD1 matching 8 bases. Germline CDR1 and CDR2: SGHNT and YYREEE (reference sequence). This CDR3 contains 14 residues. With V trimmed by 3 bases and J by 7 bases, 7 bases remained unmatched. The CDR3 nucleotides read TGTGCCAGCAGCTCAGGACAGGGCAGACATACGCAGTATTTT. Protein product: CASSSGQGRHTQYF.

The genes are TRBV7-9 and TRBJ2-5; 7 bases map to TRBD1. The CDR3 consists of 15 residues. CDR1 and CDR2 from the germline V gene are SEHNR and FQNEAQ (reference sequence). Germline trimming cut 4 bases from V and 1 base from J; bases unmatched to any gene: 6. The CDR3 nucleotides are TGTGCCAGCAGCTACCTACAGGGGATCCAAGAGACCCAGTACTTC. It encodes CASSYLQGIQETQYF.

This chain links TRBV11-3 with TRBJ2-1, with TRBD1 matching 7 bases. CDR1 is SGHNT, CDR2 YENEEA, per germline. CDR3 size: 15 residues. V lost 4 bases, J lost 4 bases, and 7 bases stayed unmatched. As DNA, the CDR3 is TGTGCCAGCAGCTCCGAGGGGGCGGAATACAATGAGCAGTTCTTC. Protein sequence: CASSSEGAEYNEQFF.

The chain carries TRBV3-1 (or the pseudogene TRBV3-2) and TRBJ1-2; perhaps TRBD1 as D (5 bases). Germline assignment: CDR1 LGHDT and CDR2 YNNKEL (reference sequence). Trimming removed 0 bases from V and 8 bases from J, with 10 bases in between. The CDR3 spans 13 residues. The CDR3 is CASSQEQVWGYTF. In DNA, the CDR3 is TGTGCCAGCAGCCAAGAACAGGTGTGGGGCTACACCTTC.

The chain has TRBV18 and TRBJ1-3; 9 bases match TRBD1. V was pared by 4 bases and J by 2 bases, with 6 bases of the junction left unmatched. CDR3 length: 16 residues. Germline loops: CDR1 KGHSH, CDR2 LQKENI. CDR3 region: CASSLRQGDTGNTIYF. In DNA, the CDR3 is TGTGCCAGCTCACTCCGACAGGGGGACACTGGAAACACCATATATTTT.